The clone carrying this T cell receptor beta chain was counted once. Germline V CDR1 and CDR2: MDHEN, SYDVKM. This CDR3 has 15 residues. J gave up 1 base and V 7 bases, and 6 bases lay outside the gene matches. Methods used by the authors: Researchers report that nucleated cell counts were estimated from reference gene primer amplification. Generated by immunoSEQ multiplex PCR, the TCRdb table keeps only in-frame clones and is missing some. V and J calls plus clone size are reproduced from that table; the DNA served to infer D and trimming. The sample includes over 200,000 clones, roughly nine tenths of them seen just once. These data are taken from a study of blood T cell repertoires in COVID-19. Study overall: Spain, Italy and the United States supplied samples that represented acute and convalescent COVID-19.

This receptor was taken from a middle-aged man with active or convalescent COVID-19. The sample comprised peripheral blood. The chain couples TRBV28 to TRBJ2-7; 11 bases match TRBD2. The CDR3 nucleotides are TGTGCCAGCATCGCCGGGACTAGCGGATCCTACGAGCAGTACTTC. Encoded protein: CASIAGTSGSYEQYF.